Detailed here is one T cell receptor beta chain. What this receptor recognizes is not known. No base quality values were provided; no much bigger clone lies one nucleotide off. V drops 2 bases and J drops 0 bases, leaving 10 bases in between. The CDR3 has 14 amino acids, counting the end cysteine and phenylalanine. The DNA shown is the 42-base CDR3, in frame from base 1. CDR1 and CDR2 are read off the germline V gene (reference sequence) as GTSNPN and SVGIG. The record originates from a study of vaccination effects on CD4 cells after COVID-19 (dated by TCRdb to between 2021 and 2023). At the level of the whole study: Participants received two doses of either the BNT162b2 or the mRNA-1273 mRNA SARS-CoV-2 vaccine. Pre-vaccine samples from two convalescent patients were drawn 16 days and one week before the first dose, 142 and 148 days after COVID-19 diagnosis. The study compared SARS-CoV-2 spike-specific CD4+ TCR repertoires before and after mRNA vaccination in COVID-19 convalescent patients and infection-naive vaccine recipients. A total of approximately 9 COVID-19 convalescent patients and a handful of SARS-CoV-2-naive healthy vaccine recipients were included in the full study. The Oncomine TCR Beta short-read assay on an Illumina iSeq 100 was used to sequence cultures from other donors in the study.

Paper-wide results and their limitations: Both infection-induced and vaccine-induced clones contracted markedly at late post-vaccination timepoints, which is consistent with waning T cell responses. The study was limited by a small number of convalescent patients and lacked early post-infection timepoints. For convalescent patients, new clones induced by the vaccine made up most of the post-vaccine spike-reactive repertoire, and these new clones were largely distinct from the clones induced by infection.

The library was obtained by the immunoSEQ multiplex PCR assay. DNA from the cultured and isolated CD4+ T cells underwent TCR beta CDR3 sequencing. Under the source paper's analysis protocol: Non-productive TCR sequences were removed and reads were trimmed to the CDR3 region, keeping CDR3s of at least 7 amino acids. The MANAFEST web app was used to pick out antigen-specific clonotypes by comparing their expansion in peptide wells with that in reference cultures. Positive clones required FDR<0.05 expansion versus reference and all other wells, odds ratio above 5, and frequency above 0.1% in two replicate wells. A clonotype was defined as cross-reactive if the clonotype was significantly expanded both in SARS-CoV-2 spike wells and in at least one common cold coronavirus spike condition. Levenshtein distance calculated with the stringdist R package was used to assess CDR3 similarity, and unrooted trees were constructed with ape in R 3.6.1. The table comes from immuneACCESS by way of TCRdb, which keeps in-frame sequences with V and J called. Part of the clones is missing from these tables; in studies checked, under half for an unresolved V gene and the rest for unknown reasons. V and J calls and clone size are as listed in that table; D and trimming were resolved from the DNA. This sample gives approximately 29,000 clones in total; approximately 70% of them show up just once. Around 28% of the sample is in the top ten clones.

To identify antigen-specific CD4+ T cell clonotypes by their expansion, the ViraFEST assay first stimulated PBMC with viral peptide pools and then applied TCR sequencing. After 10 days of culture, CD4+ T cells were isolated with the EasySep CD4+ T cell isolation kit. PCR-confirmed SARS-CoV-2 infection had occurred in convalescent patients between March and December 2020, before the Alpha, Beta and Delta variants emerged in the United States. Over 1.5 million PBMC per well were cultured with 10 ug/ml peptides in IMDM containing approximately 4.7% human AB serum, around 10 IU/ml IL-2 and gentamicin. On days 3 and 7, half of the culture medium was replaced with fresh IL-2-containing medium. Unless noted otherwise, every peptide stimulation condition was grown in triplicate wells. PBMC were separated from whole blood using Ficoll-Paque Plus gradient centrifugation and were then either cryopreserved at -140C or used fresh. Genomic DNA was extracted from cultured CD4+ T cells with the QIAamp micro DNA kit.

Recombination connected TRBV30 to TRBJ2-5; a weak D assignment points to TRBD1 (6 bases agree). This clonotype was obtained from a human donor who had a prior SARS-CoV-2 infection. Sequencing used CD4+ T cells from PBMCs cultured with a peptide pool, obtained before COVID-19 vaccination. This receptor carries the CDR3 CAWSPGQYQETQYF. The nucleotide sequence is TGTGCCTGGAGTCCAGGACAGTACCAAGAGACCCAGTACTTC.